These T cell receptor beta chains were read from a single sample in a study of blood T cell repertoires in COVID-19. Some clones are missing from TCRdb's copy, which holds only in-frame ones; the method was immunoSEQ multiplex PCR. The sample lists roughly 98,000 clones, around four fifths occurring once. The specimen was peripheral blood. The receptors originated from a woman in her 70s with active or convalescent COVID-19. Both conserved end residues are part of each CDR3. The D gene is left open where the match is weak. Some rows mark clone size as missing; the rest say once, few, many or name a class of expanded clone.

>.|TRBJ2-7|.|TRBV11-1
TGTGCCAGCAGCTGGGGCAGGGGCTACGAGCAGTACTTC
CASSWGRGYEQYF
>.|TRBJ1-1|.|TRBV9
TGTGCCAGCAGCTCTTCACAGGGTATGAACACTGAAGCTTTCTTT
CASSSSQGMNTEAFF
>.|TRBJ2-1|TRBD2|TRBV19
TGTGCCAGTAGTCTTCGACTAGCGGGGGGGTATGAGCAGTTCTTC
CASSLRLAGGYEQFF
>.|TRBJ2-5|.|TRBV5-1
TGCGCCAGCAGCCGTGAAGGGGTAGGACAAGAGACCCAGTACTTC
CASSREGVGQETQYF
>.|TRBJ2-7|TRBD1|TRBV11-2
TGTGCCAGCAGCTCCCGACAGGGCTACGAGCAGTACTTC
CASSSRQGYEQYF
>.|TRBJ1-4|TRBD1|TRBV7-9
TGTGCCAGCAGCTTCGGGTTGGGACAGGGGGATGAAAAACTGTTTTTT
CASSFGLGQGDEKLFF
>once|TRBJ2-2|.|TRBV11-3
TGTGCCAGCAGACAGGGTACGAACACCGGGGAGCTGTTTTTT
CASRQGTNTGELFF
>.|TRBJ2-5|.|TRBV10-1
TGCGCCAGCAGTTCGGGGAATACCGCAGAGACCCAGTACTTC
CASSSGNTAETQYF
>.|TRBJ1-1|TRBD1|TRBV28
TGTGCCAGCAGACTGGGACAGCCGAACACTGAAGCTTTCTTT
CASRLGQPNTEAFF
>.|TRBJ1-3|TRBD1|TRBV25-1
TGTGCCAGCAGTGAGACAGGGACGAAAGGAAACACCATATATTTT
CASSETGTKGNTIYF
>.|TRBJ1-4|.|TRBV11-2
TGTGCCAGCAGCAGGAACTGGGGAGGGGATGAAAAACTGTTTTTT
CASSRNWGGDEKLFF
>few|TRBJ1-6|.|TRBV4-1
TGCGCCAGCAGCCAAGAGACAGGAAAGAGCTCCTATAATTCACCCCTCCACTTT
CASSQETGKSSYNSPLHF
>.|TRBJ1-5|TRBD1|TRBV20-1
TGCAGTGCAGGGACAGGCCGAGAACAGCATTTT
CSAGTGREQHF
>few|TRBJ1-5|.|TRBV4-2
TGTGCCAGCAGCCAAGGACGCGGCCTAAATCAGCCCCAGCATTTT
CASSQGRGLNQPQHF
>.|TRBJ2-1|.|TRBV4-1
TGCGCCAGCAGCCCGCAGGGTCTGAATGAGCAGTTCTTC
CASSPQGLNEQFF
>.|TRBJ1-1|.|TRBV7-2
TGTGCCAGCAGCGTTGGAGGGCCCGCAGCTGAAGCTTTCTTT
CASSVGGPAAEAFF
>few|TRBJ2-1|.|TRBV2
TGTGCCAGTGGACAGTTAAGCTCCTACAATGAGCAGTTCTTC
CASGQLSSYNEQFF
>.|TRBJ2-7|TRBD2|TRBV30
TGTGCCTGGAGTGTAATAGCGGGTACACAGTACCCCTACGAGCAGTACTTC
CAWSVIAGTQYPYEQYF
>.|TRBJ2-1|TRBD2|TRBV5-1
TGCGCCAGCAGCTTGTTAGCGGGGAACTACAATGAGCAGTTCTTC
CASSLLAGNYNEQFF
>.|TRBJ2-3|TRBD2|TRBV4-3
TGCGCCAGCAGCCAAGATCTGCGGGGGGCAGATACGCAGTATTTT
CASSQDLRGADTQYF
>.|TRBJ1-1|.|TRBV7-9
TGTGCCAGCAGCTTCGCGGGGACCCCCAAAGCTTTCTTT
CASSFAGTPKAFF
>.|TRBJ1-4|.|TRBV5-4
TGTGCCAGCAGCTTGGTTGCAGGGACTAATGAAAAACTGTTTTTT
CASSLVAGTNEKLFF
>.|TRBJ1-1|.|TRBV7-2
TGTGCCAGCACCTTGTGGCAGGGCACTGAAGCTTTCTTT
CASTLWQGTEAFF
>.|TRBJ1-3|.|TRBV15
TGTGCCACCAGCAGAGCTGCTAGGAAGCCCTCTGGAAACACCATATATTTT
CATSRAARKPSGNTIYF
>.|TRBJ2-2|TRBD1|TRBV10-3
TGTGCCATCAGTGGATCGACAGGGGCGGGCACCGGGGAGCTGTTTTTT
CAISGSTGAGTGELFF
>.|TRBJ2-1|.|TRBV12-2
TGTGCAAGTCGCTTAGATTCTAGTTCCTACAATGAGCAGTTCTTC
CASRLDSSSYNEQFF
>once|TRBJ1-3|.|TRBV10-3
TGTGCCATCAGTGAGTCATATGCTGGAAACACCATATATTTT
CAISESYAGNTIYF
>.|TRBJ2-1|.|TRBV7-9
TGTGCCAGCAGCCAGCAGGGGATTGAGCAGTTCTTC
CASSQQGIEQFF